This T cell receptor beta chain was sequenced for a study of shared T cell receptors in the human thymus. Sequencing was performed with immunoSEQ multiplex PCR; in TCRdb, only in-frame clones are kept and a portion is missing. The sample includes approximately 660,000 clones, roughly 90% of them seen just once. These same records also appear under a second study, on human thymus T cells. That paper adds: It was from resections taken during corrective heart surgery that the thymus tissue came. Thymic repertoires from unrelated individuals overlapped highly, related research reported.

The origin of this receptor is a boy under two years old with a congenital heart defect. The sample was thymocytes.

The CDR3 bases are TGTGCCAGCAGCCAAAGGGTTGGGAGGAATCGCACCATATATTTT. The encoded protein is CASSQRVGRNRTIYF. This sequence joins TRBV4-2 and TRBJ1-3, with D uncertain. The V and J ends lost 2 bases and 9 bases respectively, with 17 bases between them. From germline, CDR1 is LGHNA and CDR2 YNFKEQ. The CDR3 loop spans 15 amino acids.